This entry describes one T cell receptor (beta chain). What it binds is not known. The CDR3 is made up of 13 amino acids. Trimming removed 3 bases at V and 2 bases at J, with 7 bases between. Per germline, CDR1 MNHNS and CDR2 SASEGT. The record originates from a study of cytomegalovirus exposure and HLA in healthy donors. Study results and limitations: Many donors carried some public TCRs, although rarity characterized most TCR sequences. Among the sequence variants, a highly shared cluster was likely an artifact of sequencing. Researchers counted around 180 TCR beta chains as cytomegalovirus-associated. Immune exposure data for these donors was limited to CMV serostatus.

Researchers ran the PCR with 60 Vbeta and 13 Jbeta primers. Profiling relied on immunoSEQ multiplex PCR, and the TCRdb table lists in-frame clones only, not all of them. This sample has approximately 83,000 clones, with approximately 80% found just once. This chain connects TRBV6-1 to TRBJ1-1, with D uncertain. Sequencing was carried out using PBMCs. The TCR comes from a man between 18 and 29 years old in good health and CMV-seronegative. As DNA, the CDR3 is TGTGCCAGCAGTGACAGGATTAACACTGAAGCTTTCTTT. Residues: CASSDRINTEAFF.